The T cell receptor (beta chain) described here comes from a study of vaccination and CD4 T cells after COVID-19. Points from the study as a whole: Convalescent patients studied were relatively few, and early post-infection timepoints were absent. Only post-vaccination samples contained a median approximately 86% of the reactive clones in convalescent patients.

In germline, CDR1 is SGHAT, CDR2 FQNNGV. Trimming took off 4 bases at V and 5 bases at J, with 11 bases between the two ends. The CDR3 contains 13 residues. As for this clonotype: Its antigen is unidentified.

Treatment: roughly ten-day PBMC culture with coronavirus spike peptide pools or control peptides (ViraFEST assay). Cultured CD4+ T cells had their DNA profiled by the Oncomine TCR Beta short-read assay. One entry per CDR3 protein, called by TCRdb with MiXCR from the PCR reads. Of roughly 16,000 distinct CDR3 sequences in the sample, around three quarters are singletons; the top ten hold over 15%. The receptor comes from a human donor who had recovered from COVID-19. The sample consisted of CD4+ T cells from blood, cultured in vitro. This rearrangement joins TRBV11-2 to TRBJ1-1; D perhaps matches TRBD1 (6 bases). The CDR3 DNA reads as TGTGCCAGCAGCTCCCGGACAGTTACTGAAGCTTTCTTT. As protein: CASSSRTVTEAFF.